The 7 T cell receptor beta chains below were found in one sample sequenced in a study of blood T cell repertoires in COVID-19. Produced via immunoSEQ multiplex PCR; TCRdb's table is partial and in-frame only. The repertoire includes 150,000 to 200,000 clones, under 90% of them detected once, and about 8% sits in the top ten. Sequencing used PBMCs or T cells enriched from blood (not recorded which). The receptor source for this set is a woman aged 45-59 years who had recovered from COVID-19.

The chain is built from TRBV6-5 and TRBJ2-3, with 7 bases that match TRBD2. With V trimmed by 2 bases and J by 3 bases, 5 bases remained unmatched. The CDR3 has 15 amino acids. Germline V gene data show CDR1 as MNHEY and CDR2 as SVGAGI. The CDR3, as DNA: TGTGCCAGCAGTTACAGGCTAGCGGCGACAGATACGCAGTATTTT. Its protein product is CASSYRLAATDTQYF.

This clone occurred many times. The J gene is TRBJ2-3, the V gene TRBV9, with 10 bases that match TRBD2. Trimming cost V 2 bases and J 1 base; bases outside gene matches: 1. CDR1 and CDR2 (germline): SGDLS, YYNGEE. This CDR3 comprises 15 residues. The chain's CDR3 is CASSVGTSGTDTQYF. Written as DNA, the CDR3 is TGTGCCAGCAGCGTGGGGACTAGCGGCACAGATACGCAGTATTTT. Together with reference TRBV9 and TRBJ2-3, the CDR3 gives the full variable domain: DSGVTQTPKHLITATGQRVTLRCSPRSGDLSVYWYQQSLDQGLQFLIQYYNGEERAKGNILERFSAQQFPDLHSELNLSSLELGDSALYFCASSVGTSGTDTQYFGPGTRLTVL.

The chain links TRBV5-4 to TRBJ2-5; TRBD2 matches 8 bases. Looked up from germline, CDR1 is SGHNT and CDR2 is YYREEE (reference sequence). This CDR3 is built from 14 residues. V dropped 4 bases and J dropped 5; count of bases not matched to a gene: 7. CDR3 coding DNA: TGTGCCAGCAGCGCCGGGACTAGAGTCGAGACCCAGTACTTC. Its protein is CASSAGTRVETQYF.

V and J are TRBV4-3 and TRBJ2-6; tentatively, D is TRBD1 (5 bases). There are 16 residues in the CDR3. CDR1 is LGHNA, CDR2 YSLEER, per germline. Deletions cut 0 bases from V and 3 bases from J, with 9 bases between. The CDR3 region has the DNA TGCGCCAGCAGCCAAGAGACAGTGGTTGGGGCCAACGTCCTGACTTTC. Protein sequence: CASSQETVVGANVLTF.

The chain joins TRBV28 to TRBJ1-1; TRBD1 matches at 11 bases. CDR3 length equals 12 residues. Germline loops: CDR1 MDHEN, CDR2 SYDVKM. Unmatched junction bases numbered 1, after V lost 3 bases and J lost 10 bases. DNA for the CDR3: TGTGCCAGCAGTTTGGACAGGGGGCGAGCTTTCTTT. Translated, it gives CASSLDRGRAFF.

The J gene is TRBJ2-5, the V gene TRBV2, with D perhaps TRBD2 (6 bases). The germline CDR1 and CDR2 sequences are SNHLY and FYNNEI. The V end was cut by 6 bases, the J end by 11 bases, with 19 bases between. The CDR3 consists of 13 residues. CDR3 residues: CASSSEKSGLQYF. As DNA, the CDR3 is TGTGCCAGCAGCTCAGAAAAGTCGGGACTTCAGTACTTC.

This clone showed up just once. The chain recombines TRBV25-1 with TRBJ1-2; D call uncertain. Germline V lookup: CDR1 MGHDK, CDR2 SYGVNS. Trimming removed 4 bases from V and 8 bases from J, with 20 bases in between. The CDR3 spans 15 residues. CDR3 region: CASSGGPGASGGYTF. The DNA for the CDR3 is TGTGCCAGCAGTGGCGGTCCGGGAGCTTCGGGCGGCTACACCTTC.